Included here is one TCR beta chain sequence, with context. These data originate in a study of blood T cell repertoires in COVID-19. Across the whole study: Samples came from the United States, Italy and Spain, spanning acute and convalescent COVID-19.

Measured with immunoSEQ multiplex PCR; TCRdb has only the in-frame clones, and not every one. The top ten hold under 4.5% of the sample, which has over 110,000 clones, 84% seen once. The source material was PBMCs or T cells enriched from blood (not recorded which). The receptor was isolated from a middle-aged man in a cohort exposed to, infected with or recovered from COVID-19 (not recorded which).

The DNA of the CDR3 is TGCGCCAGCAGCCGCGGCGCGGGGTCCTCGTCCTACAATGAGCAGTTCTTC. Translation gives CASSRGAGSSSYNEQFF. This sequence joins TRBV5-1 and TRBJ2-1, with D possibly being TRBD2 (6 bases). CDR1 is SGHRS and CDR2 is YFSETQ in the germline V gene. Trimming left V 4 bases short and J 1 base short, with 18 bases between. The CDR3 length is 17 residues.